The TCR beta chain described here comes from a study of blood T cell repertoires in COVID-19. Study-level background: PBMCs, B-cell-depleted T cells, or T cells were the source of the cDNA or gDNA that made up the material.

Study processing details: Reference gene primer amplification in the assay estimated nucleated cell counts. The data were produced by immunoSEQ multiplex PCR, yet TCRdb's version contains in-frame clones alone and is incomplete. V, J and clone size are those of that table, while D and trimming were read from the DNA. The table includes about 170,000 clones, almost 85% detected once. The germline V and J ends were trimmed by 4 bases and 5 bases, with 12 bases remaining between them. The CDR3 is 14 residues long. Germline CDR1 SGHRS, CDR2 YFSETQ. The rearrangement links TRBV5-1 to TRBJ2-2; D unclear. Material: peripheral blood. This clonotype was sampled from a man aged 18 to 35 with active or convalescent COVID-19. The CDR3: CASSLGSGTGELFF. CDR3 in DNA: TGCGCCAGCAGCCTCGGGTCCGGGACCGGGGAGCTGTTTTTT.